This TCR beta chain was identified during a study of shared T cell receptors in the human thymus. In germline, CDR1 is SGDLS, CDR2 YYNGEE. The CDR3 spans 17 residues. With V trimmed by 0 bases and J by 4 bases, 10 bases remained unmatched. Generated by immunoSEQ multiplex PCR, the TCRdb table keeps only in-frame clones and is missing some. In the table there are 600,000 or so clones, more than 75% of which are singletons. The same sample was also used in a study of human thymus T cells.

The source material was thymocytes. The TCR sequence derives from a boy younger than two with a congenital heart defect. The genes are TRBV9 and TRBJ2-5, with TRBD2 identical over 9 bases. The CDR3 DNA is TGTGCCAGCAGCGTAGCCGAGGTAGCGGGAGTTCGAGAGACCCAGTACTTC. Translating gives CASSVAEVAGVRETQYF.